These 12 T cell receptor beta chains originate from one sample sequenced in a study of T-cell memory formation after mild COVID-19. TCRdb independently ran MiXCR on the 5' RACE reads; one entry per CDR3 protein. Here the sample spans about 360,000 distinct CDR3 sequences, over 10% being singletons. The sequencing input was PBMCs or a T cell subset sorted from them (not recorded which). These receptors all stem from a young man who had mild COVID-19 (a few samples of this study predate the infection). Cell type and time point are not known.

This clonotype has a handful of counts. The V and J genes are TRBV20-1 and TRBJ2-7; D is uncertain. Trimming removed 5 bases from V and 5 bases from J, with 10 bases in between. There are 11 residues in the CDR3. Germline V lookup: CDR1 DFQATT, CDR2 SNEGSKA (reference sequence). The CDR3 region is CSARRVDEQYV. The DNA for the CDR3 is TGCAGTGCTCGCCGAGTTGACGAGCAGTACGTC.

CDR3 in DNA: TGTGCCAGCACCCAGGGACAGGGGGTCAATGAGCAGTTCTTC. It encodes CASTQGQGVNEQFF. The chain has TRBV12-3 or TRBV12-4 and TRBJ2-1; 11 bases line up with TRBD1. The CDR3 consists of 14 residues. V shed 7 bases and J 6 bases; nucleotides not matched to a gene: 5.

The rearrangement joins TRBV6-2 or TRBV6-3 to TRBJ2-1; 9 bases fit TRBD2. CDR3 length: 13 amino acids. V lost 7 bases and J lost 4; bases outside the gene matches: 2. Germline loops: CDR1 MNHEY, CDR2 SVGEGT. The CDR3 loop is CASTTSGYNEQFF. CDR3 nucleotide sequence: TGTGCCAGCACGACTAGCGGTTACAATGAGCAGTTCTTC.

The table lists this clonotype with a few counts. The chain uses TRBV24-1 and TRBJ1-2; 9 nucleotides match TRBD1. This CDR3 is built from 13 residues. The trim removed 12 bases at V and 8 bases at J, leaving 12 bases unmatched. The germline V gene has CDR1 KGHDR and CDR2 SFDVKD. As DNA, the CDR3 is TGTGCCTTCCCCGGGACAGGGACTGCCGGCTACACCTTC. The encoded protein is CAFPGTGTAGYTF.

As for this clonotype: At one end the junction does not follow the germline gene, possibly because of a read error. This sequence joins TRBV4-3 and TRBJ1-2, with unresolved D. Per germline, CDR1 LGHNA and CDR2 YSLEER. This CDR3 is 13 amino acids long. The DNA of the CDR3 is TGCGCCAGCAGTCAAGACGGAGTCTATGGCTACACCTTC. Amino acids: CASSQDGVYGYTF.

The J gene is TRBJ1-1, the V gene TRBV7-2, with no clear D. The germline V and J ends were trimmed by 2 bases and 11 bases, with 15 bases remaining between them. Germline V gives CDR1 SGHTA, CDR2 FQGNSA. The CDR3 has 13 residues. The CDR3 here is CASSLRSLKRAFF. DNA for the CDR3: TGTGCCAGCAGCTTAAGGTCGCTCAAAAGGGCTTTCTTT.

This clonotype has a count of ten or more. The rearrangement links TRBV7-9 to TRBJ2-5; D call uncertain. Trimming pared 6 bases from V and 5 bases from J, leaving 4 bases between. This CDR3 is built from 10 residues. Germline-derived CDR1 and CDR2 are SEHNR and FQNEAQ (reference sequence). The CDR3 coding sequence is TGTGCCAGCAGTTTTGAGACCCAGTACTTC. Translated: CASSFETQYF.

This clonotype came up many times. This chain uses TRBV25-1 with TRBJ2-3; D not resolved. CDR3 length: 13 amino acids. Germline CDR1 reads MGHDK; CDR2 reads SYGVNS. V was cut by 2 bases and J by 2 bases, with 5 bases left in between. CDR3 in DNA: TGTGCCAGCAGTGAACTTCACACAGATACGCAGTATTTT. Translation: CASSELHTDTQYF.

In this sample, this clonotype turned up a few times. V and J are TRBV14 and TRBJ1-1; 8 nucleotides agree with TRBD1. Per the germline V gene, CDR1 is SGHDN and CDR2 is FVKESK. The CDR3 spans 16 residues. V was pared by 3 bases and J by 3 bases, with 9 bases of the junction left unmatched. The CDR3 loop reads CASSHQPGQGYTEAFF. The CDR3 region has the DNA TGTGCCAGCAGCCACCAGCCCGGACAGGGTTACACTGAAGCTTTCTTT.

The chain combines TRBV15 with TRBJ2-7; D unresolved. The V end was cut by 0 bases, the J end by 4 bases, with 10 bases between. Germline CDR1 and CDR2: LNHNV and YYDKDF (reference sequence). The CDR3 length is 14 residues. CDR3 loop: CATSRDLGSYEQYV. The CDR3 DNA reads TGTGCCACCAGCAGAGATCTTGGCAGTTACGAGCAGTACGTC.

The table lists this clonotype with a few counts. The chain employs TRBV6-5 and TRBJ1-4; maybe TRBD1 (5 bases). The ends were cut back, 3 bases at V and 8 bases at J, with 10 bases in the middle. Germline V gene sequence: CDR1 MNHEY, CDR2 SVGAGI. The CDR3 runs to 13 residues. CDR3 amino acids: CASSYLGREKLFF. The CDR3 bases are TGTGCCAGCAGTTATTTGGGGCGAGAAAAACTGTTTTTT.

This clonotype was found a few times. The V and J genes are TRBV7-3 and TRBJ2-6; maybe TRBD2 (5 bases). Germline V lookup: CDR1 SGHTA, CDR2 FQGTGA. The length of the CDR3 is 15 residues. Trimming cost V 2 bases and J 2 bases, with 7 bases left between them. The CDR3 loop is CASSLGGPGANVLTF. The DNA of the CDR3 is TGTGCCAGCAGCTTAGGCGGGCCTGGGGCCAACGTCCTGACTTTC.